This T cell receptor beta chain derives from a study of T cells after yellow fever vaccination. This clonotype was seen at least ten times. V shed 2 bases and J 5 bases; nucleotides not matched to a gene: 11. Germline loops: CDR1 LGHNA, CDR2 YSLEER. The CDR3 has 17 amino acids. TCRdb reanalysed the 5' RACE reads using MiXCR and keeps one entry per CDR3 protein. Of 250,000 to 300,000 distinct CDR3 sequences in the sample, 10% to 15% are singletons; the top ten hold about 0.51%. V usage is TRBV4-3 and J usage is TRBJ2-1; TRBD1 matches at 8 bases. The sequence came from a man in his thirties or forties who received the YFV17D yellow fever vaccine. Sequenced material: CD4+ T cells sorted from PBMCs, taken 45 days after the yellow fever booster vaccination. The CDR3 region is CASSQSYWTGINNEQFF. Here the CDR3 DNA reads TGCGCCAGCAGCCAATCTTATTGGACAGGGATCAACAATGAGCAGTTCTTC.